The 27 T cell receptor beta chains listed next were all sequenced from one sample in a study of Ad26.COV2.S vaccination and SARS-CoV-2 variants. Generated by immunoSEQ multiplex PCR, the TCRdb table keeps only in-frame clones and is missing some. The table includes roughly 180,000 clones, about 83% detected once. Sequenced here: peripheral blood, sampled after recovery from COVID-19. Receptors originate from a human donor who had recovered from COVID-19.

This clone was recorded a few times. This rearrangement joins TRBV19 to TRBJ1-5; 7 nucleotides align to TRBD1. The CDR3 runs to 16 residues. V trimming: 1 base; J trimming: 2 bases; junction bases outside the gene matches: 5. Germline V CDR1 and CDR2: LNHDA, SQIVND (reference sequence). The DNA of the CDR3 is TGTGCCAGTAGTATAGGGCTAACAGGGGGCAATCAGCCCCAGCATTTT. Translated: CASSIGLTGGNQPQHF.

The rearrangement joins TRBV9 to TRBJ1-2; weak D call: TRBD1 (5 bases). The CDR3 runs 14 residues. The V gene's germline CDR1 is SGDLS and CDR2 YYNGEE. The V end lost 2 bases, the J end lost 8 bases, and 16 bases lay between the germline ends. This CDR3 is CASSVQAQGRGYTF. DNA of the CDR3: TGTGCCAGCAGCGTTCAGGCTCAGGGACGGGGCTACACCTTC.

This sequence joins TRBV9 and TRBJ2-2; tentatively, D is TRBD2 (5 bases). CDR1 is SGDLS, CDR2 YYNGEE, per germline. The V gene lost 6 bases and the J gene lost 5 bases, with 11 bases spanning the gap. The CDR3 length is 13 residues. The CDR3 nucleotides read TGTGCCAGCACCCATCGGGGTACCGGGGAGCTGTTTTTT. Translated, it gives CASTHRGTGELFF.

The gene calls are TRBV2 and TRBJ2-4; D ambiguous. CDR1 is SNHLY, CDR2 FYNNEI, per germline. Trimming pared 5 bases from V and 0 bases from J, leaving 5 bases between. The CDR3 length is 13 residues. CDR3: CASSNLAKNIQYF. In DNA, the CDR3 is TGTGCCAGCAGTAACTTAGCCAAAAACATTCAGTACTTC.

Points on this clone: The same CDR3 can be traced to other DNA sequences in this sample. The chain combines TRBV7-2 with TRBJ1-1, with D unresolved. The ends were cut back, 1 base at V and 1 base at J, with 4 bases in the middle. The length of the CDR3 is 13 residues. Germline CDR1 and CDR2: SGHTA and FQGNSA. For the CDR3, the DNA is TGTGCCAGCAGCTTAGTACGGAACACTGAAGCTTTCTTT. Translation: CASSLVRNTEAFF.

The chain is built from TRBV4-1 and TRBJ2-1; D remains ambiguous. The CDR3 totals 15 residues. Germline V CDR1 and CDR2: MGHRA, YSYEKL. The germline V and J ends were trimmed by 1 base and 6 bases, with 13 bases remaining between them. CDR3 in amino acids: CASSQVLLTANEQFF. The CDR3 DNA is TGCGCCAGCAGCCAAGTTTTACTCACTGCCAATGAGCAGTTCTTC.

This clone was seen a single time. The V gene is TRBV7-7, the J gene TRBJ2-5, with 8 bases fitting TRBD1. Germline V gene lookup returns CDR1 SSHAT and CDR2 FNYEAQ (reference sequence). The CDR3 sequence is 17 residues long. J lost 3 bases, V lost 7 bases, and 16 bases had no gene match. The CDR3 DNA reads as TGTGCCAGCATACCTCAGGGGGCGCTGTTTGTTGAAGAGACCCAGTACTTC. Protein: CASIPQGALFVEETQYF.

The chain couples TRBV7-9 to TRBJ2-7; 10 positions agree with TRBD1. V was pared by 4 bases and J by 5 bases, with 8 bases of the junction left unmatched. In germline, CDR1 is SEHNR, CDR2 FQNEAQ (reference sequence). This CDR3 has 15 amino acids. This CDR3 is CASSSGQGIGDEQYF. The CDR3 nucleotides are TGTGCCAGCAGCTCGGGACAGGGGATAGGCGACGAGCAGTACTTC.

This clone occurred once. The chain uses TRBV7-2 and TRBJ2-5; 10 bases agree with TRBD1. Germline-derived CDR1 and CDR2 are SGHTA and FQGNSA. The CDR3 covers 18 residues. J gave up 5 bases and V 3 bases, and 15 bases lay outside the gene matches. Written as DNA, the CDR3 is TGTGCCAGCAGCTTTCCGGGACAGGGGACGGACTTTAGGGAGACCCAGTACTTC. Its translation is CASSFPGQGTDFRETQYF.

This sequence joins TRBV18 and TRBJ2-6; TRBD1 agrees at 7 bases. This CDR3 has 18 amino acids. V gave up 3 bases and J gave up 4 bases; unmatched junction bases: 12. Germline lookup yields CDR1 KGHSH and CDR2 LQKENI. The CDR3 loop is CASSPVGQASSGANVLTF. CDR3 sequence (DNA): TGTGCCAGCTCACCCGTAGGACAGGCTTCCTCCGGGGCCAACGTCCTGACTTTC. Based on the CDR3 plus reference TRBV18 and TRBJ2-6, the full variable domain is NAGVMQNPRHLVRRRGQEARLRCSPMKGHSHVYWYRQLPEEGLKFMVYLQKENIIDESGMPKERFSAEFPKEGPSILRIQQVVRGDSAAYFCASSPVGQASSGANVLTFGAGSRLTVL.

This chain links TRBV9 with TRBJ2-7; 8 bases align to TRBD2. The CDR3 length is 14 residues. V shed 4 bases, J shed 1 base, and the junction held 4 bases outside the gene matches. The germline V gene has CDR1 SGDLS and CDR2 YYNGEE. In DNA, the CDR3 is TGTGCCAGCAGCAGTAGCGGGAAATCCTACGAGCAGTACTTC. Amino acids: CASSSSGKSYEQYF. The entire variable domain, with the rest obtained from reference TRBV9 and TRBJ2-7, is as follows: DSGVTQTPKHLITATGQRVTLRCSPRSGDLSVYWYQQSLDQGLQFLIQYYNGEERAKGNILERFSAQQFPDLHSELNLSSLELGDSALYFCASSSSGKSYEQYFGPGTRLTVT.

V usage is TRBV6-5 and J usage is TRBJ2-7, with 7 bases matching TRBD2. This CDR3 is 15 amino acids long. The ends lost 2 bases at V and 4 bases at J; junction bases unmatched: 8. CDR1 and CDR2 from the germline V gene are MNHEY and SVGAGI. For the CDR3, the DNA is TGTGCCAGCAGTTACCGACGTGGCGGGAGATACGAGCAGTACTTC. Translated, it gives CASSYRRGGRYEQYF.

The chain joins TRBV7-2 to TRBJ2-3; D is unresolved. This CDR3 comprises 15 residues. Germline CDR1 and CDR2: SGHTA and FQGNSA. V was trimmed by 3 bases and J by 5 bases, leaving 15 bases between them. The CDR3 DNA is TGTGCCAGCAGCTTTAGGGCCAATCGCCGAGATACGCAGTATTTT. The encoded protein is CASSFRANRRDTQYF.

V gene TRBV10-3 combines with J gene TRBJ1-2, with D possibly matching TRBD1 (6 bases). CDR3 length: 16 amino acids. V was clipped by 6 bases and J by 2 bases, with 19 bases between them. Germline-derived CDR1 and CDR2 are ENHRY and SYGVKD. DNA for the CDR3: TGTGCCATCAGGCGGGACACCCGAGCACTAAACTATGGCTACACCTTC. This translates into CAIRRDTRALNYGYTF.

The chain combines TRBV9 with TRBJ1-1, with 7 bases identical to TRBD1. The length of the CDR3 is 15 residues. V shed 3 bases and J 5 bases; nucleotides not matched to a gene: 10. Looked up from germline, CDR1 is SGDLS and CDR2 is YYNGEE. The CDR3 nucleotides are TGTGCCAGCAGCGGAAGACAGGGAGGGGGGACTGAAGCTTTCTTT. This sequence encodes CASSGRQGGGTEAFF.

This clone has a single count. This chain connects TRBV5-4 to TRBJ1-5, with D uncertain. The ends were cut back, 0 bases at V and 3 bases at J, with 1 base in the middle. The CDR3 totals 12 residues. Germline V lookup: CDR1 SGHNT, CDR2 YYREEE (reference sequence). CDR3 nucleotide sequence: TGTGCCAGCAGCTTGGACAATCAGCCCCAGCATTTT. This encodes CASSLDNQPQHF.

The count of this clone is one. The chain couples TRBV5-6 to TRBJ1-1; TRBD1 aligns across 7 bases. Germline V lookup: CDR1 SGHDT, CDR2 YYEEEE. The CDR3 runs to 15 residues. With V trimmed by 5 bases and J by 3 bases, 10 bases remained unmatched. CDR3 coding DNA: TGTGCCAGCAGGCGCGACCCGACAGGGCACACTGAAGCTTTCTTT. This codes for CASRRDPTGHTEAFF.

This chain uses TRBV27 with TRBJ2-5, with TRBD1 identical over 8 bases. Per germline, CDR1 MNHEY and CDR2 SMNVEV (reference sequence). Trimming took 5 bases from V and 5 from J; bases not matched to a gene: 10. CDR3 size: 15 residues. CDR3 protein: CASSPRGQEWETQYF. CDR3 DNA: TGTGCCAGCAGTCCCAGGGGGCAAGAATGGGAGACCCAGTACTTC.

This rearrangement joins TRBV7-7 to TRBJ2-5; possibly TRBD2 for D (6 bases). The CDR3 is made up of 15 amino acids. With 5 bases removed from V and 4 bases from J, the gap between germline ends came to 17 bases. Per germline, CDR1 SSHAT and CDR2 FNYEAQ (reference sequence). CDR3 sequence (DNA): TGTGCCAGCAGCCTCTCGGGGGAGTGGAGAGAGACCCAGTACTTC. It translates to CASSLSGEWRETQYF.

The CDR3 region is CASSGQGFDGYTF. CDR3 sequence (DNA): TGTGCCAGCAGTGGACAGGGGTTTGACGGCTACACCTTC. The V call is TRBV27, the J call TRBJ1-2, with 9 bases fitting TRBD1. This CDR3 has 13 residues. Germline CDR1 is MNHEY and CDR2 is SMNVEV (reference sequence). V was clipped by 5 bases and J by 8 bases; unmatched bases: 6.

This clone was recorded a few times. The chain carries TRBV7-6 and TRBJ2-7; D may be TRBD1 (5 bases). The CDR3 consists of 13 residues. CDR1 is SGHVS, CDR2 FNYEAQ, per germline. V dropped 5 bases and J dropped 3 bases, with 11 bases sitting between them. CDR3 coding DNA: TGTGCCAGCAGCCCAGGGTCATACTACGAGCAGTACTTC. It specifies CASSPGSYYEQYF.

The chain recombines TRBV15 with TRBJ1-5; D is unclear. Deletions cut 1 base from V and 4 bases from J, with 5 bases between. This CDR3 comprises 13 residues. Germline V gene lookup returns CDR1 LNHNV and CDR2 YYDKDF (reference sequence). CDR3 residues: CATSRGANQPQHF. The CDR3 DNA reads TGTGCCACCAGCAGAGGGGCAAATCAGCCCCAGCATTTT.

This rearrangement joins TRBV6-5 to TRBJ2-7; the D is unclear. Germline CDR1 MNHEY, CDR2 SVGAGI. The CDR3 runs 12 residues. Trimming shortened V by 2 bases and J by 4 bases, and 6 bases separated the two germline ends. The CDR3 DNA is TGTGCCAGCAGTTACGGGCCGTACGAGCAGTACTTC. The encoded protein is CASSYGPYEQYF.

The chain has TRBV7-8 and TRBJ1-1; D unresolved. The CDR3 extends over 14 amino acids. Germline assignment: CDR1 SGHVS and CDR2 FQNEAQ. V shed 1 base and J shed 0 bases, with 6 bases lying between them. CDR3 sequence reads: CASSLDGLNTEAFF. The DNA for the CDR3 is TGTGCCAGCAGCTTAGACGGATTGAACACTGAAGCTTTCTTT.

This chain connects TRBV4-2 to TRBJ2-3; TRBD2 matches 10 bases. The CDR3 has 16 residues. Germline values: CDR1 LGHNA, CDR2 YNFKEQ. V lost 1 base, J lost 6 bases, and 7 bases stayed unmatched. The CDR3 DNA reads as TGTGCCAGCAGCCAAGGCCAAGCGGGAGGGCCGGATACGCAGTATTTT. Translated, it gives CASSQGQAGGPDTQYF.

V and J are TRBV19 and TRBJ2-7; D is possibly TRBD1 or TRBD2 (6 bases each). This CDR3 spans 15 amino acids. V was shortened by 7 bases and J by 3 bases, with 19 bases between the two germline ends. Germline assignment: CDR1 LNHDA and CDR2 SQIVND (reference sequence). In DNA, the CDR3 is TGTGCCAGTACCCAAAGGGGGGAGTTGGTCTACGAGCAGTACTTC. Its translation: CASTQRGELVYEQYF.

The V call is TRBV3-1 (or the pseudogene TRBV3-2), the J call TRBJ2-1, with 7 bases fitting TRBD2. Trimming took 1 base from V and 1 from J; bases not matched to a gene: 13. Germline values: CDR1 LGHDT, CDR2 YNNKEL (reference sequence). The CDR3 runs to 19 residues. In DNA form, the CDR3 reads TGTGCCAGCAGCCAAGTTTCAGGACCAGCGGGGAGTTCCTACAATGAGCAGTTCTTC. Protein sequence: CASSQVSGPAGSSYNEQFF.